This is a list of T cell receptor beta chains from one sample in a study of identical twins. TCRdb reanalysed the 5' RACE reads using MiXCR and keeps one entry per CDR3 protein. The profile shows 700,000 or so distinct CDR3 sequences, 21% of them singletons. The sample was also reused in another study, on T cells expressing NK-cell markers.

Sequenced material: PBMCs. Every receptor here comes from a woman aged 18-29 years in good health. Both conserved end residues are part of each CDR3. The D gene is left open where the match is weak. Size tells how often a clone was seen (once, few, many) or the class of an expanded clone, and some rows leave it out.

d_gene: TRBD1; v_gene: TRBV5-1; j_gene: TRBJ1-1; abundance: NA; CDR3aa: CASSGQGRNTEAFF; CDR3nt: TGCGCCAGCAGCGGACAGGGTCGGAACACTGAAGCTTTCTTT
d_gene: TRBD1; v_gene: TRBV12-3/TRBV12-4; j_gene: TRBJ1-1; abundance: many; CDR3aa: CASSPHHRGNTEAFF; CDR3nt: TGTGCCAGCAGTCCACACCACAGGGGGAACACTGAAGCTTTCTTT
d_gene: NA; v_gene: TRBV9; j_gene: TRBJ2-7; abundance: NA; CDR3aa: CASSPTDKSYEQYF; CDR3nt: TGTGCCAGCAGCCCCACGGACAAATCCTACGAGCAGTACTTC
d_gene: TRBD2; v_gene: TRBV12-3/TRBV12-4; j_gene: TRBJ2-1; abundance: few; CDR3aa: CASSLQRGGLDEQFF; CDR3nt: TGTGCCAGCAGTTTGCAGCGGGGGGGCCTCGATGAGCAGTTCTTC
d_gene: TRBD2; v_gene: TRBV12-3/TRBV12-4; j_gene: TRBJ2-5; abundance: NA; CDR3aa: CASRPSRGGFETQYF; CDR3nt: TGTGCCAGCAGACCCTCGCGGGGGGGCTTTGAGACCCAGTACTTC
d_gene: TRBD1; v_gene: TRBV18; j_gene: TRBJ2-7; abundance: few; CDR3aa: CASSPQPGGSYEQYF; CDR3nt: TGTGCCAGCTCACCACAGCCAGGGGGATCCTACGAGCAGTACTTC
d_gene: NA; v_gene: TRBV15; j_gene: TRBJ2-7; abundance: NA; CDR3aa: CATSRDRTEIGEQYF; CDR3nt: TGTGCCACCAGCAGAGATCGAACCGAAATAGGGGAGCAGTACTTC
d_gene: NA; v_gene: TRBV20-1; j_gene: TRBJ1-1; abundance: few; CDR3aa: CSARKGAMNTEAFF; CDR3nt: TGCAGTGCTAGAAAAGGGGCTATGAACACTGAAGCTTTCTTT
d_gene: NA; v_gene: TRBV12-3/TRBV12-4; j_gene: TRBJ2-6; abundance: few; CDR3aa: CASRPRRAGANVLTF; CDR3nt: TGTGCCAGCAGGCCCCGCAGGGCTGGGGCCAACGTCCTGACTTTC
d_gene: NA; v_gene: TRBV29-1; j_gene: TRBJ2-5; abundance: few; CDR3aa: CSVEGQTQYF; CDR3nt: TGCAGCGTTGAAGGGCAGACCCAGTACTTC
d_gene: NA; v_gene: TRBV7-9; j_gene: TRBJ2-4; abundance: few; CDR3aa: CASSGWGAENIQYF; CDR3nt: TGTGCCAGCAGCGGATGGGGGGCCGAGAACATTCAGTACTTC
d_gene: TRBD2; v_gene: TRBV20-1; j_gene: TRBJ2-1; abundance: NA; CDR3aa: CSASASGRALGQFF; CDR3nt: TGCAGTGCTAGTGCGAGCGGGAGGGCCCTCGGGCAGTTCTTC
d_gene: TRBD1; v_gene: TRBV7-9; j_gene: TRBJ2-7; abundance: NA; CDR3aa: CASSLGVTGPYEQYF; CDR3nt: TGTGCCAGCAGCTTAGGCGTGACAGGGCCCTACGAGCAGTACTTC
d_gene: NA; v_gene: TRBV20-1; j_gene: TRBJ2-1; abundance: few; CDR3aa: CSVAGGPTLNEQFF; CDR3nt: TGCAGTGTCGCCGGGGGGCCGACCCTCAATGAGCAGTTCTTC
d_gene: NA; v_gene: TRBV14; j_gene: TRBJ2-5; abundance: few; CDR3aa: CASSHRGGETQYF; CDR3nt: TGTGCCAGCAGCCACAGGGGAGGGGAGACCCAGTACTTC
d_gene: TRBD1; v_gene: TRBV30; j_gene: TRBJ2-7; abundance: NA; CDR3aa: CAWKDRTYEQYF; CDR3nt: TGTGCCTGGAAGGACAGGACCTACGAGCAGTACTTC
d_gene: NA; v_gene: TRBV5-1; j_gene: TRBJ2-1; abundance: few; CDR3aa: CASSPGRAWGNEQFF; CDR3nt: TGCGCCAGCAGCCCGGGCCGAGCCTGGGGCAATGAGCAGTTCTTC
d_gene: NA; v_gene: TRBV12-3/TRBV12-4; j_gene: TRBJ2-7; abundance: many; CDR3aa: CASSFEVLEQYF; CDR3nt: TGTGCCAGCAGTTTTGAGGTGCTCGAGCAGTACTTC
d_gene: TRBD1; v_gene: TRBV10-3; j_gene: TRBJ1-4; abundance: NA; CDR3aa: CATRTGQANEKLFF; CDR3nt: TGTGCCACCCGGACAGGGCAGGCTAATGAAAAACTGTTTTTT
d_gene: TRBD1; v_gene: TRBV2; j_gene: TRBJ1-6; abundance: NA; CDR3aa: CASMDRSYNSPLHF; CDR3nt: TGTGCCAGCATGGACAGGTCCTATAATTCACCCCTCCACTTT
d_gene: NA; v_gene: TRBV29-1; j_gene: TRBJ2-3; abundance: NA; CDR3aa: CSVSYRATDTQYF; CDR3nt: TGCAGCGTTTCATACAGGGCCACAGATACGCAGTATTTT
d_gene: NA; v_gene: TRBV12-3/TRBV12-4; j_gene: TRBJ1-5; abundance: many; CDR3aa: CASRDSNQPQHF; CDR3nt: TGTGCCAGCAGGGACAGCAATCAGCCCCAGCATTTT
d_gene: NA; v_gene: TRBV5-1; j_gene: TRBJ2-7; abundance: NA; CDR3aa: CASSFQPITESYEQYF; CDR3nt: TGCGCCAGCAGCTTCCAACCTATCACAGAATCCTACGAGCAGTACTTC
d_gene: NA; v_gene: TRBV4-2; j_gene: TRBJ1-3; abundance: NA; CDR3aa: CASSGGGTGYHPGNTIYF; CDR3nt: TGTGCCAGCAGCGGAGGAGGTACAGGGTATCACCCTGGAAACACCATATATTTT
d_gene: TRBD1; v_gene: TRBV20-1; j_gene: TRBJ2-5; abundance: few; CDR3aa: CSARHWDPRGRETQYF; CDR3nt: TGCAGTGCTAGACACTGGGACCCCAGGGGGAGAGAGACCCAGTACTTC
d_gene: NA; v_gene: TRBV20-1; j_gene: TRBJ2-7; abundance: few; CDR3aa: CSATRGTYYEQYF; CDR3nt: TGCAGTGCTACGAGGGGGACCTACTACGAGCAGTACTTC
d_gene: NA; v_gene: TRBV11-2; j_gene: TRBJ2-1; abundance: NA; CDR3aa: CASSPYGGNSYNEQFF; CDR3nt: TGTGCCAGCAGCCCCTATGGCGGGAACTCCTACAATGAGCAGTTCTTC
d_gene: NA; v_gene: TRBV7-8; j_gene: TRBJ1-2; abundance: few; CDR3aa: CASSLVGLKANYGYTF; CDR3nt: TGTGCCAGCAGCTTAGTAGGCCTAAAGGCTAACTATGGCTACACCTTC
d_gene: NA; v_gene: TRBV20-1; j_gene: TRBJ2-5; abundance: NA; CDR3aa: CSARRGGETQYF; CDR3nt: TGCAGTGCTAGAAGGGGAGGAGAGACCCAGTACTTC
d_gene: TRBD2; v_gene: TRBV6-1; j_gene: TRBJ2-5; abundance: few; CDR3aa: CASSESLAGGSQETQYF; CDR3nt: TGTGCCAGCAGTGAATCTCTAGCGGGGGGATCACAAGAGACCCAGTACTTC
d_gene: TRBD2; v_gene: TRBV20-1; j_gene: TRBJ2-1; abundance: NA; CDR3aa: CSARTGGAYNEQFF; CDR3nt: TGCAGTGCTAGGACGGGGGGGGCCTACAATGAGCAGTTCTTC
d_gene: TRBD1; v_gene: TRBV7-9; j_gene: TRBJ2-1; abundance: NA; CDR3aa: CASSSPGQAFGNEQFF; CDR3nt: TGTGCCAGCAGCTCTCCGGGACAGGCCTTCGGCAATGAGCAGTTCTTC
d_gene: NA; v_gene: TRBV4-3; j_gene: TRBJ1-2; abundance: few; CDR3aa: CASSQISGWNYGYTF; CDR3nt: TGCGCCAGCAGCCAAATCTCAGGGTGGAACTATGGCTACACCTTC
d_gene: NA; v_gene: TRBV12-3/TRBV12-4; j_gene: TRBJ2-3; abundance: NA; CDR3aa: CASSPWGTYTDTQYF; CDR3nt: TGTGCCAGCAGCCCTTGGGGGACGTACACAGATACGCAGTATTTT
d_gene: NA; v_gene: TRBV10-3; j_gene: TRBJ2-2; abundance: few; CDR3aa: CAISENTGELFF; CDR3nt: TGTGCCATCAGTGAGAACACCGGGGAGCTGTTTTTT
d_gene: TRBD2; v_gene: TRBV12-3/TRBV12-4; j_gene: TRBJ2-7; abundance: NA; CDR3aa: CASSSLIILGAGATYEQYF; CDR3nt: TGTGCCAGCAGTTCGCTAATCATACTGGGAGCGGGAGCGACCTACGAGCAGTACTTC
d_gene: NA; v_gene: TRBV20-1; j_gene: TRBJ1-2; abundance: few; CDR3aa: CSAREMVSYYGYTF; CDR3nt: TGCAGTGCTAGAGAGATGGTCAGCTACTATGGCTACACCTTC
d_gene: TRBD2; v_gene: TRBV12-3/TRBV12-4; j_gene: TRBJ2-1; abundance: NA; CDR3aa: CASSLSKTSGPYNEQFF; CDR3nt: TGTGCCAGCAGTCTCTCGAAAACTAGCGGGCCCTACAATGAGCAGTTCTTC
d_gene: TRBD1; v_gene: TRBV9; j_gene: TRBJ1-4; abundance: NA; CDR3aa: CASSVGTGAEKLFF; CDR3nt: TGTGCCAGCAGCGTAGGGACAGGGGCCGAAAAACTGTTTTTT